This T cell receptor (beta chain) was identified in a study of T cell responses to AZD1222 COVID-19 vaccine. Study results and caveats: Donors were mostly white British, more females; clonal diversity possibly underestimated. Compared with day 0, the breadth and depth of the Spike-specific TCR repertoire rose significantly after two doses of AZD1222. Spike-wide coverage was observed for vaccine-associated CD4 TCRs, with dominant responses at 160-218 and 743-854. The study identified only 6 or 7 AZD1222 recipients as seropositive at baseline.

Some clones are missing from TCRdb's copy, which holds only in-frame ones; the method was immunoSEQ multiplex PCR. The sample has 140,000 or so clones; 70% to 90% are singletons. Germline V gene data show CDR1 as MGHRA and CDR2 as YSYEKL. The CDR3 totals 14 residues. V was pared by 3 bases and J by 2 bases, with 10 bases between. A note on this clone: Its specificity is not known.

The chain carries TRBV4-1 and TRBJ2-5; possibly TRBD2 for D (6 bases). The source was peripheral blood, collected 28 days after the second dose of the MenACWY control vaccine. The TCR originated in an adult who received the MenACWY meningococcal vaccine as a control. The CDR3 DNA reads as TGCGCCAGCAGCCACGCGGGGAGACAAGAGACCCAGTACTTC. Its protein product is CASSHAGRQETQYF.